These 30 T cell receptor beta chains originate from one sample sequenced in a study of blood T cells in healthy people across ages. A second PCR of roughly 7 to 11 cycles used a sample-barcoded 5' primer and a J-beta primer mix. TCRdb re-called the 5' RACE reads with MiXCR, one entry per CDR3 protein. The sample lists around 1.7 million distinct CDR3 sequences; 28% were seen once. The material sequenced was blood. Receptors were obtained from a woman younger than 45 in good health.

Ten or more counts support this clonotype. As DNA, the CDR3 is TGTGCCAGCTCACCATTTCCAGGGGAAGAGACCCAGTACTTC. It is translated as CASSPFPGEETQYF. V gene TRBV18 combines with J gene TRBJ2-5; D is possibly TRBD1 (6 bases). V lost 2 bases to trimming and J lost 3 bases, with 10 bases between them. The CDR3 runs to 14 residues. Germline values: CDR1 KGHSH, CDR2 LQKENI.

This clonotype was counted ten times or more. V gene TRBV20-1 combines with J gene TRBJ1-2; D is uncertain. CDR3 length equals 11 residues. Per germline, CDR1 DFQATT and CDR2 SNEGSKA (reference sequence). CDR3 DNA: TGCAGGGAAGAACGGGGATATCTCTACACCTTC. Residues: CREERGYLYTF.

This clonotype was seen many times. This chain joins TRBV3-1 and TRBJ2-7; D unresolved. The V end was cut by 2 bases, the J end by 1 base, with 0 bases between. The CDR3 is 11 amino acids. Germline lookup yields CDR1 LGHDT and CDR2 YNNKEL (reference sequence). The CDR3 loop is CASSQSYEQYF. The CDR3 bases are TGTGCCAGCAGCCAATCCTACGAGCAGTACTTC.

This clonotype has more than one count but fewer than ten. One end of the junction is discordant with germline, which a read error may explain. This chain uses TRBV27 with TRBJ2-7, with D maybe TRBD2 (6 bases). Germline V gene data show CDR1 as MNHEY and CDR2 as SMNVEV (reference sequence). CDR3 length: 13 amino acids. CDR3 DNA sequence: TGTTCCAGCAGTTTAGCCTCCGGGGACTGGCAGTACTTC. Translating it yields CSSSLASGDWQYF.

This clonotype has a count of ten or more. This sequence joins TRBV29-1 and TRBJ2-7; 8 bases agree with TRBD2. This CDR3 is built from 13 residues. Germline V CDR1 and CDR2: SQVTM, ANQGSEA. The junction had 2 bases not matched to a gene; V was cut back by 2 bases and J by 2 bases. The chain's CDR3 is CSVELAGTYEQYF. The CDR3 DNA reads as TGCAGCGTTGAACTAGCGGGTACCTACGAGCAGTACTTC.

This clonotype came up a few times. A much larger clone is a single base away; this may be a read error. The V gene is TRBV29-1, the J gene TRBJ2-7; D uncertain. Trimming left V 7 bases short and J 2 bases short, with 12 bases between. Germline V CDR1 and CDR2: SQVTM, ANQGSEA. There are 12 residues in the CDR3. For the CDR3, the DNA is TGCAGCGGTCGCAAACAGACCTACGAGCAGTACTTC. Encoded protein: CSGRKQTYEQYF.

This chain links TRBV9 with TRBJ1-2; D is undetermined. This CDR3 has 13 residues. The germline V and J ends were trimmed by 2 bases and 7 bases, with 12 bases remaining between them. Germline CDR1 SGDLS, CDR2 YYNGEE. Here the CDR3 reads CASSVGQARGYTF. Written as DNA, the CDR3 is TGTGCCAGCAGCGTTGGGCAAGCGCGTGGCTACACCTTC.

The gene calls are TRBV10-2 and TRBJ1-2; possibly TRBD1 for D (5 bases). This CDR3 has 15 residues. Germline CDR1 WSHSY, CDR2 SAAADI. V was trimmed by 4 bases and J by 4 bases, leaving 16 bases between them. The DNA of the CDR3 is TGCGCCAGCAGTGTCCTTTCCACCGGGACCTATGGCTACACCTTC. It encodes CASSVLSTGTYGYTF.

This clonotype was found many times. V usage is TRBV29-1 and J usage is TRBJ2-5; TRBD2 might be the D (5 bases). The CDR3 is made up of 13 amino acids. Per germline, CDR1 SQVTM and CDR2 ANQGSEA. The V end lost 7 bases, the J end lost 1 base, and 13 bases lay between the germline ends. CDR3 coding DNA: TGCAGCGGGAGGCTCCCGAGCCAAGAGACCCAGTACTTC. Encoded protein: CSGRLPSQETQYF.

The chain carries TRBV10-2 and TRBJ2-1; 10 positions match TRBD2. Germline-derived CDR1 and CDR2 are WSHSY and SAAADI. This CDR3 spans 17 amino acids. The trim removed 3 bases at V and 5 bases at J, leaving 10 bases unmatched. DNA for the CDR3: TGCGCCAGCAGTGAAAAGCGGGGGGGCCGGTGGGACAATGAGCAGTTCTTC. This gives the protein CASSEKRGGRWDNEQFF.

V usage is TRBV6-6 and J usage is TRBJ2-7; 7 nucleotides line up with TRBD1. Germline trimming cut 2 bases from V and 5 bases from J; bases unmatched to any gene: 12. The CDR3 contains 16 residues. Germline CDR1 is MNHNY and CDR2 is SVGAGI (reference sequence). The CDR3 DNA is TGTGCCAGCAGTTACGGGGCAGGGGGAGTAGTGAACGAGCAGTACTTC. Its translation is CASSYGAGGVVNEQYF.

This clonotype showed up many times. The chain carries TRBV12-3 or TRBV12-4 and TRBJ2-5; TRBD2 might be the D (5 bases). The CDR3 extends over 13 amino acids. V lost 3 bases and J 5 bases, leaving 10 bases between the germline ends. The CDR3 nucleotides are TGTGCCAGCAGTTTTACCAGCGGCGAGACCCAGTACTTC. It codes for CASSFTSGETQYF.

This clonotype was counted at least ten times. The chain employs TRBV7-2 and TRBJ2-7, with 7 bases that match TRBD2. J lost 2 bases, V lost 5 bases, and 9 bases had no gene match. Germline CDR1 reads SGHTA; CDR2 reads FQGNSA. The CDR3 is 15 residues long. CDR3 protein: CASSPPGLPPYEQYF. The CDR3 DNA is TGTGCCAGCAGCCCCCCGGGACTACCGCCCTACGAGCAGTACTTC.

The rearrangement links TRBV7-9 to TRBJ1-2; D uncertain. The CDR3 is 12 residues long. The ends were cut back, 2 bases at V and 8 bases at J, with 9 bases in the middle. Germline CDR1 SEHNR, CDR2 FQNEAQ (reference sequence). The DNA of the CDR3 is TGTGCCAGCAGCTTACTCAGCGGGGGCTACACCTTC. It translates to CASSLLSGGYTF.

This clonotype came up many times. The chain links TRBV6-1 to TRBJ2-7; D tentatively fits TRBD1 or TRBD2 (5 bases each). Germline CDR1 is MNHNS and CDR2 is SASEGT. V lost 4 bases, J lost 5 bases, and 12 bases lay in between. The CDR3 totals 13 residues. For the CDR3, the DNA is TGTGCCAGCAGTGCGGGACCTGGAGACGAGCAGTACTTC. Its protein product is CASSAGPGDEQYF.

The sample holds many counts of this clonotype. The chain recombines TRBV12-3 or TRBV12-4 with TRBJ2-5, with D tentatively TRBD1 or TRBD2 (7 bases each). The CDR3 has 18 residues. The V gene lost 3 bases and the J gene lost 4 bases, with 24 bases spanning the gap. The CDR3 DNA reads as TGTGCCAGCAGTTTCCCGAAGGGGGGGACAGACCACCGAGAGACCCAGTACTTC. It translates to CASSFPKGGTDHRETQYF.

The chain combines TRBV12-3 or TRBV12-4 with TRBJ2-1; TRBD2 aligns across 11 bases. The length of the CDR3 is 19 residues. The ends lost 2 bases at V and 10 bases at J; junction bases unmatched: 19. The CDR3 loop is CASSLINGLAGRISYEQFF. Written as DNA, the CDR3 is TGTGCCAGCAGTTTAATCAACGGACTAGCGGGCCGCATCTCCTACGAGCAGTTCTTC.

This rearrangement joins TRBV20-1 to TRBJ2-3; TRBD2 agrees at 11 bases. This CDR3 is 15 amino acids long. V shed 5 bases and J 4 bases; nucleotides not matched to a gene: 8. Germline values: CDR1 DFQATT, CDR2 SNEGSKA (reference sequence). CDR3 region: CSAQTSGGGPDTQYF. DNA for the CDR3: TGCAGTGCTCAAACTAGCGGGGGAGGACCAGATACGCAGTATTTT.

This rearrangement joins TRBV5-5 to TRBJ2-2; TRBD1 agrees at 12 bases. The ends lost 0 bases at V and 1 base at J; junction bases unmatched: 7. This CDR3 comprises 19 residues. Germline CDR1 reads SGHKS; CDR2 reads YYEKEE (reference sequence). The CDR3 sequence is CASSLAGQGALGNTGELFF. The CDR3 nucleotides are TGTGCCAGCAGCTTGGCGGGACAGGGGGCGCTCGGGAACACCGGGGAGCTGTTTTTT.

The rearrangement uses TRBV7-9 and TRBJ2-7, with a tentative D call TRBD2 (6 bases). The germline CDR1 and CDR2 sequences are SEHNR and FQNEAQ (reference sequence). V was shortened by 8 bases and J by 2 bases, with 25 bases between the two germline ends. This CDR3 comprises 17 residues. CDR3 region: CASGGHPGTPEPYEQYF. CDR3 sequence (DNA): TGTGCCAGCGGCGGACATCCCGGGACTCCAGAACCCTACGAGCAGTACTTC.

Many counts were recorded for this clonotype. The rearrangement uses TRBV27 and TRBJ2-5; 11 bases map to TRBD1. The CDR3 is 16 residues long. Germline trimming cut 5 bases from V and 1 base from J; bases unmatched to any gene: 6. Per germline, CDR1 MNHEY and CDR2 SMNVEV (reference sequence). The CDR3: CASSPGTGGLQETQYF. In DNA form, the CDR3 reads TGTGCCAGCAGTCCGGGGACAGGGGGACTCCAAGAGACCCAGTACTTC.

V is TRBV12-3 or TRBV12-4 and J is TRBJ1-3, with D uncertain. This CDR3 is built from 16 residues. The V end lost 5 bases, the J end lost 0 bases, and 14 bases lay between the germline ends. DNA of the CDR3: TGTGCCAGCAGTCCACCACAGAAGAGCTCTGGAAACACCATATATTTT. Its protein product is CASSPPQKSSGNTIYF.

This clonotype came up once. This chain uses TRBV5-5 with TRBJ2-5; 7 nucleotides match TRBD2. The CDR3 is made up of 15 amino acids. J lost 11 bases, V lost 3 bases, and 16 bases had no gene match. Germline-derived CDR1 and CDR2 are SGHKS and YYEKEE (reference sequence). DNA of the CDR3: TGTGCCAGCAGCTCCCTTGGAGAACGGGGGGATGAGCAGTACTTC. This codes for CASSSLGERGDEQYF.

This clonotype was detected only a few times. The chain has TRBV10-3 and TRBJ2-1; 12 nucleotides match TRBD1. The CDR3 sequence is 18 residues long. The germline V gene encodes CDR1 ENHRY and CDR2 SYGVKD. Germline trimming cut 11 bases from V and 0 bases from J; bases unmatched to any gene: 14. Here the CDR3 reads CASQPGQGASSSYNEQFF. The DNA for the CDR3 is TGTGCCTCGCAACCGGGACAGGGGGCTTCTAGCTCCTACAATGAGCAGTTCTTC.

The CDR3 coding sequence is TGCAGTGCTAACTCCCCAGGTCCCGGAGACTATGGCTACACCTTC. Amino acids: CSANSPGPGDYGYTF. The chain joins TRBV20-1 to TRBJ1-2; D gene unclear. V lost 4 bases to trimming and J lost 3 bases, with 18 bases between them. Germline V gives CDR1 DFQATT, CDR2 SNEGSKA (reference sequence). The CDR3 is 15 residues long.

The V and J genes are TRBV15 and TRBJ1-5; D not certain. Germline CDR1 reads LNHNV; CDR2 reads YYDKDF (reference sequence). V lost 7 bases, J lost 5 bases, and 12 bases lay in between. This CDR3 comprises 13 residues. The CDR3 spells CATTARTHQPQHF. DNA for the CDR3: TGTGCCACCACCGCCCGGACCCATCAGCCCCAGCATTTT.

This clonotype was observed at least ten times. The chain has TRBV20-1 and TRBJ2-7, with a tentative D call TRBD1 (5 bases). The CDR3 is 13 residues long. Germline lookup yields CDR1 DFQATT and CDR2 SNEGSKA (reference sequence). Trimming took 0 bases from V and 2 from J, leaving 8 bases between them. The CDR3 DNA reads TGCAGTGCTAGAGAGACAGTGGCCTACGAGCAGTACTTC. It translates to CSARETVAYEQYF.

This chain links TRBV6-6 with TRBJ2-1, with 9 bases that match TRBD1. The CDR3 totals 14 residues. From germline, CDR1 is MNHNY and CDR2 SVGAGI (reference sequence). The V segment lost 2 bases and the J segment 9 bases; nucleotides outside the gene matches: 5. The CDR3 DNA reads as TGTGCCAGCAGTTACGAGGGACAGGGCCTTGAGCAGTTCTTC. This codes for CASSYEGQGLEQFF.

The chain recombines TRBV7-2 with TRBJ2-4, with D perhaps TRBD2 (6 bases). V dropped 1 base and J dropped 0 bases, with 10 bases sitting between them. CDR1 is SGHTA and CDR2 is FQGNSA in the germline V gene. The CDR3 consists of 16 residues. The CDR3 sequence is CASSLERRGAKNIQYF. CDR3 nucleotide sequence: TGTGCCAGCAGCTTAGAAAGGAGGGGAGCCAAAAACATTCAGTACTTC.

The CDR3 loop is CSASLAVDYYNEQFF. The CDR3 DNA reads TGCAGTGCTTCACTAGCGGTCGACTACTACAATGAGCAGTTCTTC. J is TRBJ2-1 and V is TRBV20-1; 8 bases map to TRBD2. The CDR3 has 15 amino acids. From germline, CDR1 is DFQATT and CDR2 SNEGSKA (reference sequence). V lost 5 bases to trimming and J lost 3 bases; unmatched junction nucleotides: 9.